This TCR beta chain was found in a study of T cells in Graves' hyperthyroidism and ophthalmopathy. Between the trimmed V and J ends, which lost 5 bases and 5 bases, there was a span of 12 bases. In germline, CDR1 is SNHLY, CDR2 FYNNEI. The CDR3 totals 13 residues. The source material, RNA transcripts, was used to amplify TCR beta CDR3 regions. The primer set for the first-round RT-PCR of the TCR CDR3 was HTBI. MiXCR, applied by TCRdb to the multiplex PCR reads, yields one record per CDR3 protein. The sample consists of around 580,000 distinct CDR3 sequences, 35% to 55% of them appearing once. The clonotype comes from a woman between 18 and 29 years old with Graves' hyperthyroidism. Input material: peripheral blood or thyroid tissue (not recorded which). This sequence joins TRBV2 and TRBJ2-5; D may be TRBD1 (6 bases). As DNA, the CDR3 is TGTGCCAGCAGTTACAGGGAGTATGAGACCCAGTACTTC. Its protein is CASSYREYETQYF.